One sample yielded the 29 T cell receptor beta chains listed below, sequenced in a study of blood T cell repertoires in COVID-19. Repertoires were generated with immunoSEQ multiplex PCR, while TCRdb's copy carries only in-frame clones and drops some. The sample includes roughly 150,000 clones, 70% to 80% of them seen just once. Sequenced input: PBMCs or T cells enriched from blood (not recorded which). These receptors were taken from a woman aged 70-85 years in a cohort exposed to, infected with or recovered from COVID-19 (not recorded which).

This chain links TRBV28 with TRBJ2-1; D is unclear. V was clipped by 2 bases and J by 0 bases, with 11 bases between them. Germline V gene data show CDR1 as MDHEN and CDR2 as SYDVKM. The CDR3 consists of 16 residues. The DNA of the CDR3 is TGTGCCAGCAGTTTACAACTGCAAAGCTCCTACAATGAGCAGTTCTTC. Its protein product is CASSLQLQSSYNEQFF.

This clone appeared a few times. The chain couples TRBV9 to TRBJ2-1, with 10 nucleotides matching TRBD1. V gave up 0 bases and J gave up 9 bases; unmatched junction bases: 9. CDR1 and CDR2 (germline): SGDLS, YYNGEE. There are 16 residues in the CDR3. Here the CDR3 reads CASSVGLGQGKVEQFF. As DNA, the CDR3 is TGTGCCAGCAGCGTAGGTCTGGGACAGGGGAAGGTTGAGCAGTTCTTC.

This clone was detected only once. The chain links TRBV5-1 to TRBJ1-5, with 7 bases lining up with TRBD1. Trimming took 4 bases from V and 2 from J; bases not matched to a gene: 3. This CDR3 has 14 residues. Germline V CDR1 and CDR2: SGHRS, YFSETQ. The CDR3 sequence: CASSRGTGNQPQHF. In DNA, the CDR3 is TGCGCCAGCAGCAGAGGGACAGGCAATCAGCCCCAGCATTTT.

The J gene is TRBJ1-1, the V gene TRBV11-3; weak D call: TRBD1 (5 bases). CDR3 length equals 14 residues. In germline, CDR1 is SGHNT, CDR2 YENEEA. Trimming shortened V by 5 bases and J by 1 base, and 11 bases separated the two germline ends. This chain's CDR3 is CASSPRVANTEAFF. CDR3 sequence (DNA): TGTGCCAGCAGCCCCAGGGTGGCGAACACTGAAGCTTTCTTT.

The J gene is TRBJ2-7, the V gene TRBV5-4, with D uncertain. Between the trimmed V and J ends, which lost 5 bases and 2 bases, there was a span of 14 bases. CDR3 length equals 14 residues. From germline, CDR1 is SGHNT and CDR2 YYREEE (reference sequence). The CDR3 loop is CASREYSSAYEQYF. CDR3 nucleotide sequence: TGTGCCAGCAGAGAGTATTCGTCCGCCTACGAGCAGTACTTC.

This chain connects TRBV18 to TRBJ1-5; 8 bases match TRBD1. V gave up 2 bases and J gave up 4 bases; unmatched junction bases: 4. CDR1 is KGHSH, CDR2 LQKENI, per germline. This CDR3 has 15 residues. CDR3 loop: CASSPKTGENQPQHF. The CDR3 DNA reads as TGTGCCAGCTCACCAAAGACAGGGGAGAATCAGCCCCAGCATTTT.

DNA for the CDR3: TGTGCCAGCAGTTACTACAGGGGGCAGCAGCCCCAGCATTTT. Protein sequence: CASSYYRGQQPQHF. This chain links TRBV6-5 with TRBJ1-5; 9 bases map to TRBD1. Germline V gene sequence: CDR1 MNHEY, CDR2 SVGAGI. CDR3 length: 14 residues. V shed 1 base, J shed 7 bases, and the junction held 2 bases outside the gene matches.

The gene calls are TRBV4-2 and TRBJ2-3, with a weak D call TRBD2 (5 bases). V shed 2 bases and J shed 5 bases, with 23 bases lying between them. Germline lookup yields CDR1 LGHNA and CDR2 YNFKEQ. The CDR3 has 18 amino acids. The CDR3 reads CASSQTSLAQELGDTQYF. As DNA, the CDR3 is TGTGCCAGCAGCCAAACTTCGCTAGCTCAAGAATTAGGAGATACGCAGTATTTT.

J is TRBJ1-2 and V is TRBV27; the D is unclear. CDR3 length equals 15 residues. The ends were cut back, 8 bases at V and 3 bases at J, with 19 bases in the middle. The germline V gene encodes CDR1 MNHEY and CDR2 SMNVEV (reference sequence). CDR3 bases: TGTGCCAGCCGCCCCGGGATAGATTTAGACTATGGCTACACCTTC. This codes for CASRPGIDLDYGYTF.

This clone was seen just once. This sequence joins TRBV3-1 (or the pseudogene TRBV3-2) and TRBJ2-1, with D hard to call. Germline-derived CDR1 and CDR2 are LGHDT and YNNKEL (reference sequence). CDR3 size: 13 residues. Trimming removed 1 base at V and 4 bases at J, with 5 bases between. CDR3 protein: CASSQAGYNEQFF. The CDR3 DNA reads TGTGCCAGCAGCCAAGCAGGATACAATGAGCAGTTCTTC.

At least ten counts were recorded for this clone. CDR3: CASSERRMNTEAFF. DNA of the CDR3: TGTGCCAGCAGTGAAAGGAGAATGAACACTGAAGCTTTCTTT. The chain couples TRBV2 to TRBJ1-1; no clear D gene. The CDR3 totals 14 residues. Looked up from germline, CDR1 is SNHLY and CDR2 is FYNNEI. The V end lost 2 bases, the J end lost 0 bases, and 7 bases lay between the germline ends.

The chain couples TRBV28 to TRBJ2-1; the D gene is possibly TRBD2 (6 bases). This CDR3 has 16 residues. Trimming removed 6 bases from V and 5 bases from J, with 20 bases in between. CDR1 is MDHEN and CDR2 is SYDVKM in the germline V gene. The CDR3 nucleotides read TGTGCCAGCAGCACGCCGTCCACGGGGACTCACAATGAGCAGTTCTTC. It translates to CASSTPSTGTHNEQFF.

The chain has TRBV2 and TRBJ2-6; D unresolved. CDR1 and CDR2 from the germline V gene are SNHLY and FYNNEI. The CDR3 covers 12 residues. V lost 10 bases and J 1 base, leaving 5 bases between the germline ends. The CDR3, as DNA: TGTGCCACGAGGTCTGGGGCCAACGTCCTGACTTTC. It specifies CATRSGANVLTF.

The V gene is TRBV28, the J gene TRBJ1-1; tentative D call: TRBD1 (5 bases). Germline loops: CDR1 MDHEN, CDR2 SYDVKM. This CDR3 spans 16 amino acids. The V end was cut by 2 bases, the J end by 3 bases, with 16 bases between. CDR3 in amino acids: CASSLGGGTVYTEAFF. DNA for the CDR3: TGTGCCAGCAGTTTAGGGGGGGGGACGGTATACACTGAAGCTTTCTTT.

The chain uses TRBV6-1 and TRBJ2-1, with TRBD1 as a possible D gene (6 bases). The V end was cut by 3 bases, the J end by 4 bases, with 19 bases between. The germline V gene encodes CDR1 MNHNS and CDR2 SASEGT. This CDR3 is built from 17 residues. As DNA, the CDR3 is TGTGCCAGCAGTGATAAGCCCCCGGGACAAATATACAATGAGCAGTTCTTC. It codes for CASSDKPPGQIYNEQFF.

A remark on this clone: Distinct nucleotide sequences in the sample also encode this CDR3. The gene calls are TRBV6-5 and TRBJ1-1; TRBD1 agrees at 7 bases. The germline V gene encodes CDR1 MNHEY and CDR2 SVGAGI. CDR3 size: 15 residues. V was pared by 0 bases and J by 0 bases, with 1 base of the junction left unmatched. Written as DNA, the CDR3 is TGTGCCAGCAGTTACTCGACAGGGATGAACACTGAAGCTTTCTTT. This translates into CASSYSTGMNTEAFF.

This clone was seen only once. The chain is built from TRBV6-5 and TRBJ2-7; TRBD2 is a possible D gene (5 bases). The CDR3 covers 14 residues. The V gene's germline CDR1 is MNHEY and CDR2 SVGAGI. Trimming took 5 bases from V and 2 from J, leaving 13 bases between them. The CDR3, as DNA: TGTGCCAGCAGTCCGCAGAGAGGGACCTACGAGCAGTACTTC. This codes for CASSPQRGTYEQYF.

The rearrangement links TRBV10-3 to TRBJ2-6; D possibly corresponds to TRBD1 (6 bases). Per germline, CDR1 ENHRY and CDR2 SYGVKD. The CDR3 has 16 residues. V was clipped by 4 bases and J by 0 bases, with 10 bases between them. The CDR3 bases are TGTGCCATCAGTGGGACAGCAGCCTCTGGGGCCAACGTCCTGACTTTC. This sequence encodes CAISGTAASGANVLTF.

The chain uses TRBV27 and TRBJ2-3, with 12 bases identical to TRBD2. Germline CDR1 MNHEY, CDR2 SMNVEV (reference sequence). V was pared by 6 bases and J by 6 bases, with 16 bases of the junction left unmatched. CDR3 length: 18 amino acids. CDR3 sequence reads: CASRRRLAGVATRDTQYF. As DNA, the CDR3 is TGTGCCAGCAGACGCCGACTAGCGGGAGTTGCGACGAGGGATACGCAGTATTTT.

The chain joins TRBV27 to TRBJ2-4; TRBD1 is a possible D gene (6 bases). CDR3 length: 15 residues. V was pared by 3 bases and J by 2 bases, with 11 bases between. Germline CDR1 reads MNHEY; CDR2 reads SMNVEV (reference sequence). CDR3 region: CASSLAGATKNIQYF. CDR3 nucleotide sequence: TGTGCCAGCAGTTTGGCAGGGGCGACCAAAAACATTCAGTACTTC.

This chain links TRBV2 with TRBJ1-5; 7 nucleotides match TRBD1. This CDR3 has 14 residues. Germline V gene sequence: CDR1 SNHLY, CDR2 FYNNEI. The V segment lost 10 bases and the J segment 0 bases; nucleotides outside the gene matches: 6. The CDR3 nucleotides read TGTGCCACCAGACAGGGATCTAGCAATCAGCCCCAGCATTTT. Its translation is CATRQGSSNQPQHF.

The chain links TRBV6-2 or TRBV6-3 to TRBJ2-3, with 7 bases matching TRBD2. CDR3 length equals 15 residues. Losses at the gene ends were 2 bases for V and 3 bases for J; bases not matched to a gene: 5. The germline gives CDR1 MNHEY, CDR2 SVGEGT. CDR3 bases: TGTGCCAGCAGTTACCCCGGACTAGGGACAGATACGCAGTATTTT. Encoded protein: CASSYPGLGTDTQYF.

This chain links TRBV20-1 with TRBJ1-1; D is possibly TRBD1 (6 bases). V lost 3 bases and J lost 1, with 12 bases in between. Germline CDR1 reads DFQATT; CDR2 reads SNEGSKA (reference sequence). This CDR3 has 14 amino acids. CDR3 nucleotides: TGCAGTGCTAGTCATTCCAGGGGGAACACTGAAGCTTTCTTT. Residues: CSASHSRGNTEAFF.

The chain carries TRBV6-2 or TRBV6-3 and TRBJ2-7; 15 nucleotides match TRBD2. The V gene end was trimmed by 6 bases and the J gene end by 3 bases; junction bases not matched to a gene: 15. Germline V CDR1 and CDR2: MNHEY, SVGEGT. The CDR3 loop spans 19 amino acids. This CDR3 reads CASSTSLTGLAGGRYEQYF. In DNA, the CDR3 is TGTGCCAGCAGCACTAGCCTAACGGGACTAGCGGGAGGTCGCTACGAGCAGTACTTC.

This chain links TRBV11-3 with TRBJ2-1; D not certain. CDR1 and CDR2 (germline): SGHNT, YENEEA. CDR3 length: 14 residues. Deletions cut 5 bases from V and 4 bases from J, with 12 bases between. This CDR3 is CASSPLRAYNEQFF. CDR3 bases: TGTGCCAGCAGCCCTCTACGAGCTTACAATGAGCAGTTCTTC.

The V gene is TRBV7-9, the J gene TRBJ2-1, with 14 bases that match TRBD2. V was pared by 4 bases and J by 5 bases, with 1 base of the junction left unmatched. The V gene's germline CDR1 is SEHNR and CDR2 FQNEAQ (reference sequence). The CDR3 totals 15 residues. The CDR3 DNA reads TGTGCCAGCAGCTGGGGACTAGCGGGGGACAATGAGCAGTTCTTC. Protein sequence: CASSWGLAGDNEQFF. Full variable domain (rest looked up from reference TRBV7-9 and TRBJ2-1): DTGVSQNPRHKITKRGQNVTFRCDPISEHNRLYWYRQTLGQGPEFLTYFQNEAQLEKSRLLSDRFSAERPKGSFSTLEIQRTEQGDSAMYLCASSWGLAGDNEQFFGPGTRLTVL.

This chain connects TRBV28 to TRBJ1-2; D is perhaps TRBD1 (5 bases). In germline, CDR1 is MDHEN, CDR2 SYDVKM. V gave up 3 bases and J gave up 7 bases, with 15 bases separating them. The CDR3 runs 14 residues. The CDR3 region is CASSLGSTALGYTF. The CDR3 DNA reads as TGTGCCAGCAGTTTGGGTTCGACAGCTCTTGGCTACACCTTC.

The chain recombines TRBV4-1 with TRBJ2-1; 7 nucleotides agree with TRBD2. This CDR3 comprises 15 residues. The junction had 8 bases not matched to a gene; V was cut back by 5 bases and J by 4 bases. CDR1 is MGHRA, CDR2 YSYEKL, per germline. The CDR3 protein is CASSARSGTYNEQFF. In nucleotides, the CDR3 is TGCGCCAGCAGCGCACGCAGCGGGACGTACAATGAGCAGTTCTTC.

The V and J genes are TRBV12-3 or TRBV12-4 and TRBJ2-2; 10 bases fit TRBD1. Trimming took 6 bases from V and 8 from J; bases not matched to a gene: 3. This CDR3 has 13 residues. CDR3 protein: CASRGQGVGELFF. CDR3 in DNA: TGTGCCAGCAGAGGACAGGGGGTGGGGGAGCTGTTTTTT.